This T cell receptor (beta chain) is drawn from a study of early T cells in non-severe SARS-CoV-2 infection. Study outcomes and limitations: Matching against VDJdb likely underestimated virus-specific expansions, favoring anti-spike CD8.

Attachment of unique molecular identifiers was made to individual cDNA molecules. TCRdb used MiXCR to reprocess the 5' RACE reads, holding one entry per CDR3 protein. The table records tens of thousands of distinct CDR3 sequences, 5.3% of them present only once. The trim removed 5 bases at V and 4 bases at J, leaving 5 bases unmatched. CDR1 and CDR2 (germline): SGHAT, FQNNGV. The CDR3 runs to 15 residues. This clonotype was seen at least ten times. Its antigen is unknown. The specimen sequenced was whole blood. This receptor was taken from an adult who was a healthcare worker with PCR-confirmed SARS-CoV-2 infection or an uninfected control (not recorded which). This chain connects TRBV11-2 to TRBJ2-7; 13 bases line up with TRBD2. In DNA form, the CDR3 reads TGTGCCAGCAGCGCCGGGACTAGCGGGATTTACGAGCAGTACTTC. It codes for CASSAGTSGIYEQYF.